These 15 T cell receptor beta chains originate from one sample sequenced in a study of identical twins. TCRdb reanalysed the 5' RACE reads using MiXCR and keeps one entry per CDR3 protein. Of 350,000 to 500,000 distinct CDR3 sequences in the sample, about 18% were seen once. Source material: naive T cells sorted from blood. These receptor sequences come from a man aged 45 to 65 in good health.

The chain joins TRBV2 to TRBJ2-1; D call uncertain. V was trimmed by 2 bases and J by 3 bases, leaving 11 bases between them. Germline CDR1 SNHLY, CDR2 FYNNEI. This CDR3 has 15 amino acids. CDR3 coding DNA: TGTGCCAGCAGTGAAAGGAGCAGGCACTACAATGAGCAGTTCTTC. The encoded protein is CASSERSRHYNEQFF.

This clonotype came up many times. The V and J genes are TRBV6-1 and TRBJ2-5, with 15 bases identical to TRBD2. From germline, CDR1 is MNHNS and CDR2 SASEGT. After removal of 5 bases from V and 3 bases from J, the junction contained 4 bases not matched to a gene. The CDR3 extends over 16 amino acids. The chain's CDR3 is CASSPGTSGGKETQYF. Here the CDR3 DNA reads TGTGCCAGCAGTCCCGGGACTAGCGGGGGGAAAGAGACCCAGTACTTC.

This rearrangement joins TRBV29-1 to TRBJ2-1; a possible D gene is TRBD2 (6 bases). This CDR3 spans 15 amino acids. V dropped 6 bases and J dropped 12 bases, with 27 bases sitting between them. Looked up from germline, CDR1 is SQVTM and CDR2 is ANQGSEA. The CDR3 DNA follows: TGCAGCGTGGGGGGTGGGCCCTCCCCCGGGCAAGGGCAGTTCTTC. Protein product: CSVGGGPSPGQGQFF.

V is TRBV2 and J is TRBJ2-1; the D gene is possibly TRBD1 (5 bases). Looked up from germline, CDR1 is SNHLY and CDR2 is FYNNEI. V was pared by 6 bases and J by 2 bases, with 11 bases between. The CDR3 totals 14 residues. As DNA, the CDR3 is TGTGCCAGCAGGGAAAACAGGCCCTACAATGAGCAGTTCTTC. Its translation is CASRENRPYNEQFF.

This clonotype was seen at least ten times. The CDR3 DNA follows: TGCGCCAGCAGCTTAAGGACAGGGGGAGGTACTGAAGCTTTCTTT. It codes for CASSLRTGGGTEAFF. V and J are TRBV5-1 and TRBJ1-1; TRBD1 aligns across 10 bases. This CDR3 has 15 amino acids. CDR1 is SGHRS, CDR2 YFSETQ, per germline. V dropped 2 bases and J dropped 5; count of bases not matched to a gene: 6. Full variable domain (outside the CDR3, taken from reference TRBV5-1 and TRBJ1-1): KAGVTQTPRYLIKTRGQQVTLSCSPISGHRSVSWYQQTPGQGLQFLFEYFSETQRNKGNFPGRFSGRQFSNSRSEMNVSTLELGDSALYLCASSLRTGGGTEAFFGQGTRLTVV.

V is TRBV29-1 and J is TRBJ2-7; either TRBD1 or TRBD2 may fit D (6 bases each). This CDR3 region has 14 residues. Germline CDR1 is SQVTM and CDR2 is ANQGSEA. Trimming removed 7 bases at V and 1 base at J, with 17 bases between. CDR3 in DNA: TGCAGCGCCATGGGGGGCGTGAGTTCCTACGAGCAGTACTTC. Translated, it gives CSAMGGVSSYEQYF.

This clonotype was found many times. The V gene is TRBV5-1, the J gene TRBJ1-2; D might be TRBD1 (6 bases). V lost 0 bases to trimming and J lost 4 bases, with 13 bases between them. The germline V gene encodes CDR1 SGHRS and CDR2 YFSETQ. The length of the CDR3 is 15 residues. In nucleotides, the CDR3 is TGCGCCAGCAGCTTGGGTCCAGGGACATCCTATGGCTACACCTTC. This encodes CASSLGPGTSYGYTF.

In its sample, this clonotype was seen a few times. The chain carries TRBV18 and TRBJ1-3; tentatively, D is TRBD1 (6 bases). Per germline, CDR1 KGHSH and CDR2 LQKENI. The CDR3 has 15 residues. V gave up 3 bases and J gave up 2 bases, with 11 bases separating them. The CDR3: CASSPTGSPGNTIYF. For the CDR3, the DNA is TGTGCCAGCTCACCCACAGGGTCTCCTGGAAACACCATATATTTT.

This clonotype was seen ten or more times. CDR3 DNA sequence: TGTGCCAGCAGCTTAGGGGCTAGCGGGGGAGGATTCCCCTACAATGAGCAGTTCTTC. Translated: CASSLGASGGGFPYNEQFF. The chain recombines TRBV11-2 with TRBJ2-1; 10 bases line up with TRBD2. Germline values: CDR1 SGHAT, CDR2 FQNNGV. The CDR3 has 19 residues. After removal of 1 base from V and 2 bases from J, the junction contained 11 bases not matched to a gene.

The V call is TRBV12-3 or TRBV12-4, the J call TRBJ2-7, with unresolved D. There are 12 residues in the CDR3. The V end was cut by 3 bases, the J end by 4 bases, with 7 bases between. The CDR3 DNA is TGTGCCAGCAGTTTCGGATTTTACGAGCAGTACTTC. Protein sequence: CASSFGFYEQYF.

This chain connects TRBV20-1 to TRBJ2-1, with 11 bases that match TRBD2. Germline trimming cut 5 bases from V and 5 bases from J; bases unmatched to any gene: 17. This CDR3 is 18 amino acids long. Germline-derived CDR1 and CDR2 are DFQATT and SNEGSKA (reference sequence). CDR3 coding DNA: TGCAGTGCTCAACATTCGCTTCAAACTAGCGGGAGAAACAATGAGCAGTTCTTC. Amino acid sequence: CSAQHSLQTSGRNNEQFF.

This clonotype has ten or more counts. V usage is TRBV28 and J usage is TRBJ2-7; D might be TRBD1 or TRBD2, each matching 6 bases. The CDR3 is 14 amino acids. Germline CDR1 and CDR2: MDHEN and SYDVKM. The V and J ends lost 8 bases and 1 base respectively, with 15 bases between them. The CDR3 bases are TGTGCCAGCGGACGCGGGACAAATTCCTACGAGCAGTACTTC. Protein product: CASGRGTNSYEQYF.

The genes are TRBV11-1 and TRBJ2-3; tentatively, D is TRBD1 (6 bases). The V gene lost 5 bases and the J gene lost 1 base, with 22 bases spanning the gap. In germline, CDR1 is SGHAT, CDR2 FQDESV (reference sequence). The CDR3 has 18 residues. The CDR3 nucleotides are TGTGCCAGCAGCCTGACTCGGGACACCATGGGGCGCACAGATACGCAGTATTTT. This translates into CASSLTRDTMGRTDTQYF.

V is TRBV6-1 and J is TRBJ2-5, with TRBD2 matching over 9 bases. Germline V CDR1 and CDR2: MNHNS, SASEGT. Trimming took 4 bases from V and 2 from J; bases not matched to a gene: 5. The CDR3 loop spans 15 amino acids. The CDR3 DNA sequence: TGTGCCAGCAGTGGGAGGCTAGCGGGGCAAGAGACCCAGTACTTC. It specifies CASSGRLAGQETQYF.

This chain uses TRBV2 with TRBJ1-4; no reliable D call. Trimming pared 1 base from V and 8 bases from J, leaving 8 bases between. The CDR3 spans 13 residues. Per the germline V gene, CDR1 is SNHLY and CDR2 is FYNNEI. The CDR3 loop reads CASSEERREKLFF. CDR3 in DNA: TGTGCCAGCAGTGAAGAGCGCAGGGAAAAACTGTTTTTT.